This is a list of T cell receptor beta chains from one sample in a study of identical twins. One entry per CDR3 protein, called by TCRdb with MiXCR from the 5' RACE reads. The data show a few hundred thousand distinct CDR3 sequences, with 24% seen just once and around 3% held by the top ten. The same sample was also studied in work on T cells expressing NK-cell markers.

Specimen: CD4+ T cells sorted from blood. These receptors all stem from a woman aged 18-35 years in good health. Each CDR3 is given with its conserved first and last residue. Fields, in order: clone size, D gene, J gene, V gene, CDR3 protein, CDR3 DNA. The D gene is left open where the match is weak. A row's size may be missing; if present it is once, few, many or a size class.

NA	TRBD2	TRBJ2-7	TRBV5-1	CASTGSGRALPSEQYF	TGCGCCAGCACGGGTAGCGGGAGGGCCTTACCCTCCGAGCAGTACTTC
once	TRBD2	TRBJ2-3	TRBV20-1	CSARVGGGPWSGTDTQYF	TGCAGTGCTAGAGTTGGGGGAGGGCCTTGGAGCGGCACAGATACGCAGTATTTT
NA	NA	TRBJ2-1	TRBV27	CASSDGTDSYNEQFF	TGTGCCAGCAGTGATGGGACGGATTCCTACAATGAGCAGTTCTTC
few	TRBD2	TRBJ2-1	TRBV6-1	CASSRGTNYNEQFF	TGTGCCAGCAGTCGGGGGACTAACTACAATGAGCAGTTCTTC
NA	TRBD1	TRBJ2-5	TRBV20-1	CSAKPGTGKETQYF	TGCAGTGCCAAACCCGGGACAGGAAAGGAGACCCAGTACTTC
NA	NA	TRBJ2-7	TRBV5-1	CASSIDGRAYEQYF	TGCGCCAGCAGCATAGACGGACGAGCCTACGAGCAGTACTTC
few	NA	TRBJ2-5	TRBV7-2	CASTLLGGVETQYF	TGTGCCAGCACCCTCCTTGGGGGAGTGGAGACCCAGTACTTC
few	NA	TRBJ1-1	TRBV12-3/TRBV12-4	CASRKTGILNTEAFF	TGTGCCAGCAGAAAAACAGGGATCTTGAACACTGAAGCTTTCTTT
few	NA	TRBJ2-1	TRBV7-2	CASSVQVLSDEQFF	TGTGCCAGCAGCGTACAGGTACTTTCGGATGAGCAGTTCTTC
NA	NA	TRBJ1-6	TRBV7-2	CASSLAGGPNNSPLHF	TGTGCCAGCAGCTTAGCGGGGGGCCCAAATAATTCACCCCTCCACTTT